This T cell receptor beta chain stems from a study of OX40 agonist ivuxolimab in advanced cancers. The CDR3 contains 13 residues. Trimming left V 6 bases short and J 0 bases short, with 7 bases between. The germline V gene has CDR1 SGHDN and CDR2 FVKESK. TCRdb's copy holds only in-frame clones and misses some; the assay was immunoSEQ multiplex PCR. Among around 93,000 clones, about 86% were seen once, and the ten largest hold 1.5% to 2%. This sequence was found in an adult with an advanced solid tumor such as melanoma, head and neck, liver or kidney cancer. Sequencing used CD4+ or CD8+ T cells sorted from blood, obtained in a trial of the OX40 agonist ivuxolimab. The chain is built from TRBV14 and TRBJ2-3; D possibly corresponds to TRBD1 (6 bases). The CDR3: CASRDSSTDTQYF. The CDR3 bases are TGTGCCAGCAGGGACAGCAGCACAGATACGCAGTATTTT.